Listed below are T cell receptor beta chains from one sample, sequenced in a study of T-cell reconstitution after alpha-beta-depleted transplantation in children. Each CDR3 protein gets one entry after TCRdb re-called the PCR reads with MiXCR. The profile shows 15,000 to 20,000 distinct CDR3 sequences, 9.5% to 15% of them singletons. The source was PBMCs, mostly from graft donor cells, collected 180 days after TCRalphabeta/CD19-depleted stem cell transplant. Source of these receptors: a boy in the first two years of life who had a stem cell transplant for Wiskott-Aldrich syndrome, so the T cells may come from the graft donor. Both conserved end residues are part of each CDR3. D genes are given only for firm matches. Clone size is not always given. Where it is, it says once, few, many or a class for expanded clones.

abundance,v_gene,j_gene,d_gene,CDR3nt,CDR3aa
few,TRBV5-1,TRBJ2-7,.,TGCGCCAGCAGCGATCAGGGCGGGGTCTACGAGCAGTACTTC,CASSDQGGVYEQYF
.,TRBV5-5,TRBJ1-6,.,TGTGCCAGCAGCCGCGAGGCTGGATACGTCTCACCCCTCCACTTT,CASSREAGYVSPLHF
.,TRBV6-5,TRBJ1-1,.,TGTGCCAGCACCCGAGGCGTGGGGACCTACACTGAAGCTTTCTTT,CASTRGVGTYTEAFF
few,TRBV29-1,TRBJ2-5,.,TGCAGCGTTGAAGATTTTCGACTAGTTGGAGAAGAGACCCAGTACTTC,CSVEDFRLVGEETQYF
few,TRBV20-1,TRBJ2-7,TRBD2,TGCAGTGCTAGAGATCCGACTAGCGGGAACTACGAGCAGTACTTC,CSARDPTSGNYEQYF
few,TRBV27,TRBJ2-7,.,TGTGCCAGCAGACAGAAAGGACTAACCTACTACGAGCAGTACTTC,CASRQKGLTYYEQYF
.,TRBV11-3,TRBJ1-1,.,TGTGCCAGCAGCTTAGACCACTCCACTGAAGCTTTCTTT,CASSLDHSTEAFF
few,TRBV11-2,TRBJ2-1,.,TGTGCCAGCAGCTTTGCGGGACTTAGCCATGAGCAGTTCTTC,CASSFAGLSHEQFF
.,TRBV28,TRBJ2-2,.,TGTGCCAGCAGTTTTACATTTGGGGGGAACACCGGGGAGCTGTTTTTT,CASSFTFGGNTGELFF
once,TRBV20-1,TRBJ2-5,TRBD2,TGCAGTGCTACCGTCGACAGCGGGACCGGGTCAGAGACCCAGTACTTC,CSATVDSGTGSETQYF
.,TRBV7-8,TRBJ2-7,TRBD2,TGTGCCAGCAGCCCCTGGGAGCGGGAGGACGAGCAGTACTTC,CASSPWEREDEQYF
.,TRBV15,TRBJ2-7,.,TGTGCCACCAGCAGAGATACAAGCGGGTCCTACGAGCAGTACTTC,CATSRDTSGSYEQYF
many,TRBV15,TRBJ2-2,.,TGTGCCACCAGCGGGAGGCTCCATAATGTTGGAACGAACACCGGGGAGCTGTTTTTT,CATSGRLHNVGTNTGELFF
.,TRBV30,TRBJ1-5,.,TGTGCCTGGAGTCCCATTGGACAAGGGAGCGGTCAGCCCCAGCATTTT,CAWSPIGQGSGQPQHF
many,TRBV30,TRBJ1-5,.,TGTGCCTGGAGTATAAGTACAGGCCTCCAGCATTTT,CAWSISTGLQHF
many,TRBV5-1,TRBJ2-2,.,TGCGCCACCACCGAGACCGGGGAGCTGTTTTTT,CATTETGELFF
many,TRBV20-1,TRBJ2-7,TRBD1,TGCAGTGCTAGAGGGACCGGACAGGTCATCCACGAGCAGTACTTC,CSARGTGQVIHEQYF
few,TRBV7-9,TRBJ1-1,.,TGTGCCAGCAGTTTCGGGGAGACACTCGGAGCTTTCTTT,CASSFGETLGAFF
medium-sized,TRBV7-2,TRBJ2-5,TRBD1,TGTGCCAGCAGCTCCTACAGGGGAATGTACGAGACCCAGTACTTC,CASSSYRGMYETQYF
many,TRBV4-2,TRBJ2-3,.,TGTGCCAGCAGCCAGGGCCCCGGGGCGGATACGCAGTATTTT,CASSQGPGADTQYF
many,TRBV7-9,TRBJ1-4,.,TGTGCCAGCAGCTTAGGGGATTTGCTTAATGAAAAACTGTTTTTT,CASSLGDLLNEKLFF
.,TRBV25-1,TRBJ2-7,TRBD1,TGTGCCAGCAGGGCGGACAGGCTTACCTACGAGCAGTACTTC,CASRADRLTYEQYF
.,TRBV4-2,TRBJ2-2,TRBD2,TGTGCCAGCAGCCAAGTAGCGGGAGGGCCTATCGGGGAGCTGTTTTTT,CASSQVAGGPIGELFF
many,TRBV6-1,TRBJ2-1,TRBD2,TGTGCCAGCAGGAATAGCGGGGGGCGTGGGAATGAGCAGTTCTTC,CASRNSGGRGNEQFF
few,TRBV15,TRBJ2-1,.,TGTGCCACCAGCAGGACTGTCTACAATGAGCAGTTCTTC,CATSRTVYNEQFF
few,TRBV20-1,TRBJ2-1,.,TGCAGTGGTTCCGGCGGGACGAGCTCCTACAATGAGCAGTTCTTC,CSGSGGTSSYNEQFF
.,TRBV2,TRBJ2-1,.,TGTGCCAGCATGGCAGCGGAGGCCCATGAGCAGTTCTTC,CASMAAEAHEQFF
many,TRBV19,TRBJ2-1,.,TGTGCCAGTTGGGGGCTGGAAGGCGGCAGGGGTCAATACGGGTACAATGAGCAGTTCTTC,CASWGLEGGRGQYGYNEQFF
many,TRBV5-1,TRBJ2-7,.,TGCGCCAGCAGCTTGGCAGGCGTTCACGAGCAGTACTTC,CASSLAGVHEQYF
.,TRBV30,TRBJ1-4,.,TGTGCCTGGAGTGTACGGGGTACAACTAATGAAAAACTGTTTTTT,CAWSVRGTTNEKLFF
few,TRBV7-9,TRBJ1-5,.,TGTGCCAGCAGCTCGGACCGGGGCAATCAGCCCCAGCATTTT,CASSSDRGNQPQHF
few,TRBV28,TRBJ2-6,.,TGTGCCAGCAGTTTGGCAGGGGCTTCTGGGGCCAACGGCCTGACTTTC,CASSLAGASGANGLTF
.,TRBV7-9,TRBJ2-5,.,TGTGCCAGCAGCTCAGTAGGTGGGAGTGGTGGTGAGACCCAGTACTTC,CASSSVGGSGGETQYF
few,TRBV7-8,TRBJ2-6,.,TGTGCCAGCAGCCTCCGGGACTTTGGGGCCAACGTCCTGACTTTC,CASSLRDFGANVLTF
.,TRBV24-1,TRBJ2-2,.,TGTGGGGCCATTTACCTCGGCCCCGGGGAGCTGTTTTTT,CGAIYLGPGELFF